This TCR beta chain appears in the sequencing data of a study of T cell responses to AZD1222 COVID-19 vaccine. Method: immunoSEQ multiplex PCR; TCRdb's copy keeps in-frame clones and lacks some. Among over 70,000 clones listed, over 60% were seen once. The TCR was taken from an adult who received the MenACWY meningococcal vaccine as a control. The source material was peripheral blood, sampled 28 days after the second dose of the MenACWY control vaccine.

CDR3 coding DNA: TGTGCCAGCAGTAGGGCCCGCGCCACTGAAGCTTTCTTT. It translates to CASSRARATEAFF. This chain connects TRBV27 to TRBJ1-1; no firm D call. There are 13 residues in the CDR3. Germline CDR1 MNHEY, CDR2 SMNVEV (reference sequence). V was pared by 5 bases and J by 4 bases, with 11 bases between.